Below are 14 T cell receptor beta chains sequenced from a single sample in a study of cytomegalovirus exposure and HLA in healthy donors. The data were produced by immunoSEQ multiplex PCR, yet TCRdb's version contains in-frame clones alone and is incomplete. Of 150,000 to 200,000 clones in the sample, 89% were seen once. The source material was PBMCs. The receptors stem from a man younger than 35 in good health and CMV-seropositive.

The chain is built from TRBV4-1 and TRBJ1-5; D is ambiguous. This CDR3 has 13 amino acids. Trimming cost V 2 bases and J 5 bases, with 7 bases left between them. Germline values: CDR1 MGHRA, CDR2 YSYEKL. In DNA form, the CDR3 reads TGCGCCAGCAGCCAACCCAATTATCAGCCCCAGCATTTT. Encoded protein: CASSQPNYQPQHF.

This sequence joins TRBV2 and TRBJ2-1, with no clear D. Looked up from germline, CDR1 is SNHLY and CDR2 is FYNNEI. V was shortened by 1 base and J by 2 bases, with 9 bases between the two germline ends. The CDR3 covers 15 residues. In DNA, the CDR3 is TGTGCCAGCAGTGAAGGTCAGGTCCCCTACAATGAGCAGTTCTTC. The encoded protein is CASSEGQVPYNEQFF.

The chain links TRBV7-8 to TRBJ2-1; possibly TRBD2 for D (6 bases). With 1 base removed from V and 9 bases from J, the gap between germline ends came to 10 bases. This CDR3 is 13 amino acids long. Germline CDR1 is SGHVS and CDR2 is FQNEAQ. CDR3 residues: CASSLELAGEQFF. CDR3 DNA sequence: TGTGCCAGCAGCTTAGAACTAGCTGGTGAGCAGTTCTTC.

V and J are TRBV7-3 and TRBJ2-2; D is perhaps TRBD1 (5 bases). The CDR3 is made up of 15 amino acids. Germline V gives CDR1 SGHTA, CDR2 FQGTGA. Between the trimmed V and J ends, which lost 2 bases and 0 bases, there was a span of 7 bases. The CDR3 nucleotides read TGTGCCAGCAGCTTAGACAGCGCGAACACCGGGGAGCTGTTTTTT. It yields the protein CASSLDSANTGELFF.

The V gene is TRBV7-8, the J gene TRBJ1-3, with TRBD1 matching 7 bases. The trim removed 2 bases at V and 2 bases at J, leaving 3 bases unmatched. Germline loops: CDR1 SGHVS, CDR2 FQNEAQ. The length of the CDR3 is 15 residues. Here the CDR3 DNA reads TGTGCCAGCAGCTTATATAGGGGGCCTGGAAACACCATATATTTT. It yields the protein CASSLYRGPGNTIYF.

This chain joins TRBV7-3 and TRBJ1-1; TRBD1 might be the D (6 bases). V was pared by 1 base and J by 4 bases, with 13 bases between. Per the germline V gene, CDR1 is SGHTA and CDR2 is FQGTGA. The CDR3 has 15 residues. The CDR3 spells CASSLNGGASTEAFF. As DNA, the CDR3 is TGTGCCAGCAGCTTAAATGGGGGCGCAAGCACTGAAGCTTTCTTT.

The chain is built from TRBV5-1 and TRBJ1-1; no firm D call. Trimming removed 1 base at V and 5 bases at J, with 12 bases between. Per germline, CDR1 SGHRS and CDR2 YFSETQ. The CDR3 is 14 amino acids. The CDR3 coding sequence is TGCGCCAGCAGCTTGCGGACGGAGGGTACTGAAGCTTTCTTT. Translated, it gives CASSLRTEGTEAFF.

This clone was observed a single time. The rearrangement uses TRBV28 and TRBJ1-2, with TRBD1 identical over 9 bases. This CDR3 spans 13 amino acids. Trimming cost V 6 bases and J 3 bases; bases outside gene matches: 2. Germline V CDR1 and CDR2: MDHEN, SYDVKM. The chain's CDR3 is CASRGQGDYGYTF. For the CDR3, the DNA is TGTGCCAGCAGGGGACAGGGAGACTATGGCTACACCTTC.

The chain carries TRBV7-9 and TRBJ2-1, with TRBD2 matching over 8 bases. Germline lookup yields CDR1 SEHNR and CDR2 FQNEAQ (reference sequence). The J segment lost 4 bases and the V segment lost 6 bases, leaving 5 bases of the junction unmatched. The CDR3 has 14 amino acids. The CDR3 nucleotides read TGTGCCAGCAGTCCAGCGGGAGCATACAATGAGCAGTTCTTC. This sequence encodes CASSPAGAYNEQFF.

The chain carries TRBV4-1 and TRBJ1-5, with D perhaps TRBD1 (5 bases). Germline loops: CDR1 MGHRA, CDR2 YSYEKL. The CDR3 runs 15 residues. Trimming took off 0 bases at V and 9 bases at J, with 15 bases between the two ends. This CDR3 reads CASSQEQAYDRPQHF. The CDR3 DNA reads as TGCGCCAGCAGCCAAGAACAGGCCTACGATCGGCCCCAGCATTTT.

The chain couples TRBV12-5 to TRBJ2-2; D might be TRBD1 (6 bases). This CDR3 has 14 residues. V was pared by 2 bases and J by 8 bases, with 12 bases between. In germline, CDR1 is LGHNT, CDR2 FRNRAP. The CDR3 spells CASGLTQGNGELFF. The CDR3 DNA follows: TGTGCTAGTGGTTTGACACAGGGTAATGGGGAGCTGTTTTTT.

J is TRBJ2-6 and V is TRBV28, with TRBD2 matching over 7 bases. J gave up 0 bases and V 2 bases, and 4 bases lay outside the gene matches. CDR3 length equals 17 residues. Germline V CDR1 and CDR2: MDHEN, SYDVKM. The chain's CDR3 is CASSLVAGLSGANVLTF. The CDR3 region has the DNA TGTGCCAGCAGTTTAGTAGCGGGCCTCTCTGGGGCCAACGTCCTGACTTTC. The variable domain in full, with the rest retrieved from reference TRBV28 and TRBJ2-6, is DVKVTQSSRYLVKRTGEKVFLECVQDMDHENMFWYRQDPGLGLRLIYFSYDVKMKEKGDIPEGYSVSREKKERFSLILESASTNQTSMYLCASSLVAGLSGANVLTFGAGSRLTVL.

The CDR3 spells CASSRSGAYNEQFF. The CDR3 DNA reads TGTGCCAGCAGCCGATCAGGGGCCTACAATGAGCAGTTCTTC. The chain employs TRBV14 and TRBJ2-1; D perhaps matches TRBD1 (6 bases). V lost 4 bases and J lost 2, with 9 bases in between. The CDR3 has 14 amino acids. Germline CDR1 reads SGHDN; CDR2 reads FVKESK.

J is TRBJ1-4 and V is TRBV15; unclear D gene. The length of the CDR3 is 13 residues. V lost 1 base, J lost 5 bases, and 5 bases lay in between. CDR1 is LNHNV and CDR2 is YYDKDF in the germline V gene (reference sequence). The CDR3 spells CATSRGRNEKLFF. In DNA, the CDR3 is TGTGCCACCAGCAGAGGGAGAAATGAAAAACTGTTTTTT.